This T cell receptor beta chain was found in a study of blood T cell repertoires in COVID-19. Study summary: The samples span acute and convalescent COVID-19 from the United States, Italy and Spain. Sources were T cells, B-cell-depleted T cells, or PBMCs; the material itself was cDNA or gDNA.

Germline CDR1 is LGHDT and CDR2 is YNNKEL (reference sequence). With 0 bases removed from V and 1 base from J, the gap between germline ends came to 6 bases. The CDR3 loop spans 14 amino acids. Authors' processing steps: Amplification of reference gene primers provided the estimated nucleated cell counts. The repertoire was sequenced with immunoSEQ multiplex PCR; TCRdb's copy has only in-frame clones and lacks some. That table is the source of V, J and clone size, and D and trimming were worked out from the DNA. Here the sample spans around 130,000 clones, over 75% being singletons. This sequence was found in a middle-aged man with active or convalescent COVID-19. The chain links TRBV3-1 (or the pseudogene TRBV3-2) to TRBJ1-1; D is unclear. The material sequenced was peripheral blood. CDR3: CASSQDQSNTEAFF. The CDR3, as DNA: TGTGCCAGCAGCCAAGATCAATCGAACACTGAAGCTTTCTTT.